This T cell receptor beta chain was profiled in a study of blood T cell repertoires in COVID-19. Study information: Whether acute or convalescent, the COVID-19 samples came from the United States, Italy and Spain. T cells, B-cell-depleted T cells, or PBMCs provided the cDNA or gDNA that served as material.

Original methodology: Estimation of nucleated cell counts relied on the amplification of reference gene primers. Some clones are missing from TCRdb's copy, which holds only in-frame ones; the method was immunoSEQ multiplex PCR. Clone size and V and J calls were adopted from that table, with D and trimming inferred from the DNA. The repertoire holds more than 65,000 clones, with 65% to 85% as singletons. Sequencing used peripheral blood. The origin of this receptor is a man in his fifties or sixties with active COVID-19.

Written as DNA, the CDR3 is TGTGCCAGCAGCCAAGACCAACTAGCGGGGGGGGTGGAGACCCAGTACTTC. Its translation: CASSQDQLAGGVETQYF. The chain employs TRBV3-1 (or the pseudogene TRBV3-2) and TRBJ2-5; 13 bases fit TRBD2. Germline CDR1 is LGHDT and CDR2 is YNNKEL (reference sequence). The V and J ends lost 0 bases and 5 bases, in that order; junction bases with no gene match: 6. The CDR3 is made up of 17 amino acids.